A single T cell receptor beta chain is shown here with its context. Method: immunoSEQ multiplex PCR; TCRdb's copy keeps in-frame clones and lacks some. The sample yields about 36,000 clones, just over 90% seen once. The sample belongs to a study of T cell changes during pregnancy in multiple sclerosis. Specimen: CD4+ T cells from peripheral blood mononuclear cells, collected in the first trimester of pregnancy. The receptor comes from a female donor with multiple sclerosis, enrolled in a pregnancy study.

The CDR3 sequence: CASTGGDNEQFF. DNA of the CDR3: TGCGCCAGCACCGGCGGGGACAATGAGCAGTTCTTC. V usage is TRBV5-1 and J usage is TRBJ2-1; perhaps TRBD2 as D (6 bases). The CDR3 is 12 amino acids. The V and J ends lost 6 bases and 5 bases respectively, with 9 bases between them. Germline lookup yields CDR1 SGHRS and CDR2 YFSETQ.